The 22 T cell receptor beta chains below come from one sample, sequenced in a study of shared clonotypes between healthy human individuals. TCRdb keeps only in-frame clones here, not all; method: immunoSEQ multiplex PCR. The table includes roughly 2 million clones, about 95% detected once. CD8 cells classed as naive were CD45RO-negative and positively selected for CCR7, excluding terminally differentiated effector memory CD45RA+ cells. Sequencing was done on a sample of naive CD8+ T cells sorted from blood. The receptor set was obtained from a man in his late teens or twenties in good health.

The chain combines TRBV6-5 with TRBJ2-1, with D possibly being TRBD2 (6 bases). The CDR3 covers 16 residues. CDR1 is MNHEY, CDR2 SVGAGI, per germline. Trimming left V 0 bases short and J 6 bases short, with 15 bases between. CDR3 coding DNA: TGTGCCAGCAGTTACTCGCGGGACGGGGGTTTCAATGAGCAGTTCTTC. It specifies CASSYSRDGGFNEQFF.

The CDR3 is CASSQLTGNTEAFF. CDR3 nucleotides: TGTGCCAGCAGTCAATTGACAGGGAACACTGAAGCTTTCTTT. The chain has TRBV27 and TRBJ1-1; maybe TRBD1 (6 bases). CDR3 length: 14 amino acids. Trimming stripped 5 bases from V and 1 base from J, with 11 bases between. Germline loops: CDR1 MNHEY, CDR2 SMNVEV (reference sequence).

The V and J genes are TRBV6-1 and TRBJ2-7; D is perhaps TRBD1 or TRBD2 (5 bases each). CDR3 length: 14 residues. V dropped 5 bases and J dropped 2 bases, with 13 bases sitting between them. Germline assignment: CDR1 MNHNS and CDR2 SASEGT. The CDR3 loop reads CASSTGTATYEQYF. The CDR3 bases are TGTGCCAGCAGTACGGGGACCGCTACCTACGAGCAGTACTTC.

The gene calls are TRBV6-1 and TRBJ1-2; the D gene is possibly TRBD1 (6 bases). Trimming removed 1 base from V and 5 bases from J, with 11 bases in between. CDR1 and CDR2 (germline): MNHNS, SASEGT. This CDR3 is 14 amino acids long. The CDR3 region has the DNA TGTGCCAGCAGTGAAGAAGGGGGAAATTATGGCTACACCTTC. It translates to CASSEEGGNYGYTF.

This chain connects TRBV27 to TRBJ2-5, with 7 bases aligning to TRBD1. This CDR3 has 15 residues. J gave up 3 bases and V 7 bases, and 11 bases lay outside the gene matches. Germline loops: CDR1 MNHEY, CDR2 SMNVEV (reference sequence). The CDR3 protein is CASTKSGTVEETQYF. The CDR3 nucleotides are TGTGCCAGCACCAAATCCGGGACAGTAGAAGAGACCCAGTACTTC.

V gene TRBV30 combines with J gene TRBJ2-7; maybe TRBD1 (6 bases). The CDR3 is made up of 13 amino acids. In germline, CDR1 is GTSNPN, CDR2 SVGIG (reference sequence). V was cut by 7 bases and J by 0 bases, with 13 bases left in between. CDR3 protein: CASTQGASYEQYF. The CDR3 DNA is TGTGCCTCCACACAGGGTGCCTCCTACGAGCAGTACTTC.

Turning to this clone: Other nucleotide sequences from this sample produce the same CDR3. The rearrangement links TRBV19 to TRBJ2-7; 11 bases fit TRBD2. CDR3 length: 14 residues. Trimming took 6 bases from V and 4 from J; bases not matched to a gene: 5. CDR1 and CDR2 (germline): LNHDA, SQIVND (reference sequence). The CDR3 loop reads CASSIGTSGYEQYF. DNA for the CDR3: TGTGCCAGTAGCATCGGGACTAGCGGTTACGAGCAGTACTTC.

This rearrangement joins TRBV30 to TRBJ1-1; D unclear. Trimming took 1 base from V and 0 from J, leaving 6 bases between them. Germline CDR1 and CDR2: GTSNPN and SVGIG (reference sequence). The CDR3 is 13 amino acids. This chain's CDR3 is CAWSGSLNTEAFF. The CDR3 DNA reads TGTGCCTGGAGTGGGTCATTGAACACTGAAGCTTTCTTT.

The rearrangement joins TRBV7-9 to TRBJ2-3; D is undetermined. Germline V gives CDR1 SEHNR, CDR2 FQNEAQ (reference sequence). The V end was cut by 2 bases, the J end by 1 base, with 19 bases between. This CDR3 has 18 residues. Here the CDR3 reads CASSLQTETPDGTDTQYF. CDR3 nucleotide sequence: TGTGCCAGCAGCTTACAAACCGAGACCCCGGACGGCACAGATACGCAGTATTTT.

The chain uses TRBV5-1 and TRBJ2-7; TRBD1 matches at 10 bases. Germline V lookup: CDR1 SGHRS, CDR2 YFSETQ. Trimming took 6 bases from V and 9 from J; bases not matched to a gene: 15. The CDR3 spans 15 residues. CDR3 DNA: TGCGCCAGCAACCACCGGGACAGGGGAGTTTCGACGCAGTACTTC. Translation gives CASNHRDRGVSTQYF. The variable domain in full, with the rest retrieved from reference TRBV5-1 and TRBJ2-7, is KAGVTQTPRYLIKTRGQQVTLSCSPISGHRSVSWYQQTPGQGLQFLFEYFSETQRNKGNFPGRFSGRQFSNSRSEMNVSTLELGDSALYLCASNHRDRGVSTQYFGPGTRLTVT.

The chain couples TRBV6-5 to TRBJ2-2, with unresolved D. This CDR3 region has 14 residues. CDR1 is MNHEY, CDR2 SVGAGI, per germline. Trimming took off 5 bases at V and 1 base at J, with 8 bases between the two ends. CDR3 sequence (DNA): TGTGCCAGCAGTCCCCCAGGGAACACCGGGGAGCTGTTTTTT. Translation gives CASSPPGNTGELFF.

This sequence joins TRBV6-5 and TRBJ1-1, with D possibly being TRBD1 (5 bases). The CDR3 totals 15 residues. V lost 0 bases to trimming and J lost 4 bases, with 12 bases between them. Germline loops: CDR1 MNHEY, CDR2 SVGAGI. The CDR3 sequence: CASSYSTGAATEAFF. CDR3 sequence (DNA): TGTGCCAGCAGTTACTCGACCGGGGCGGCCACTGAAGCTTTCTTT.

The chain recombines TRBV30 with TRBJ2-7; possible D gene TRBD1, 6 bases. The CDR3 is 13 amino acids. V lost 1 base and J 5 bases, leaving 12 bases between the germline ends. CDR1 is GTSNPN and CDR2 is SVGIG in the germline V gene (reference sequence). CDR3 nucleotide sequence: TGTGCCTGGAGTGGGCAGGGGTTCGACGAGCAGTACTTC. Translation gives CAWSGQGFDEQYF.

The CDR3: CASSVEIDDYEQYF. In DNA form, the CDR3 reads TGTGCCAGCAGCGTAGAGATCGATGACTACGAGCAGTACTTC. The genes are TRBV9 and TRBJ2-7; the D is unclear. The CDR3 sequence is 14 residues long. From germline, CDR1 is SGDLS and CDR2 YYNGEE. V dropped 0 bases and J dropped 3 bases, with 10 bases sitting between them.

This chain links TRBV6-1 with TRBJ2-7; 11 bases are shared with TRBD1. Looked up from germline, CDR1 is MNHNS and CDR2 is SASEGT. V lost 4 bases to trimming and J lost 2 bases; unmatched junction nucleotides: 4. This CDR3 spans 15 amino acids. The CDR3 loop reads CASSAPGQGAYEQYF. The CDR3 region has the DNA TGTGCCAGCAGTGCCCCGGGACAGGGGGCCTACGAGCAGTACTTC.

V and J are TRBV5-4 and TRBJ1-3; no clear D. The V end was cut by 1 base, the J end by 0 bases, with 8 bases between. The CDR3 is 15 residues long. Looked up from germline, CDR1 is SGHNT and CDR2 is YYREEE (reference sequence). The CDR3 region is CASSLKTISGNTIYF. CDR3 nucleotides: TGTGCCAGCAGCTTGAAAACCATCTCTGGAAACACCATATATTTT.

CDR3 in DNA: TGTGCCAGCAGTTACCGGACTCCACCCCCCCAAGAGACCCAGTACTTC. Translating gives CASSYRTPPPQETQYF. The chain uses TRBV6-7 and TRBJ2-5, with D tentatively TRBD2 (5 bases). TRBV6-7 is filed as an ORF, its function uncertain. The CDR3 sequence is 16 residues long. Trimming cost V 2 bases and J 1 base, with 14 bases left between them.

This chain connects TRBV2 to TRBJ2-7; D assignment may be TRBD1 or TRBD2 (5 bases each). Germline CDR1 and CDR2: SNHLY and FYNNEI. This CDR3 spans 14 amino acids. V shed 9 bases and J shed 2 bases, with 17 bases lying between them. CDR3 in amino acids: CASHGRMGPYEQYF. CDR3 coding DNA: TGTGCCAGTCATGGACGTATGGGACCCTACGAGCAGTACTTC.

The rearrangement joins TRBV29-1 to TRBJ2-3; a weak D match, TRBD2 (6 bases). This CDR3 has 13 amino acids. Per the germline V gene, CDR1 is SQVTM and CDR2 is ANQGSEA. Trimming removed 7 bases from V and 8 bases from J, with 19 bases in between. The CDR3 sequence is CSALSGGQGTQYF. The CDR3 DNA reads TGCAGCGCCTTGTCCGGGGGTCAGGGTACGCAGTATTTT.

The chain uses TRBV6-1 and TRBJ1-2; D gene unclear. CDR1 MNHNS and CDR2 SASEGT come from the germline V gene. V lost 6 bases and J lost 4, with 12 bases in between. The CDR3 consists of 13 residues. In DNA, the CDR3 is TGTGCCAGCAGCGCCGGGAGAATCTATGGCTACACCTTC. This codes for CASSAGRIYGYTF.

The rearrangement joins TRBV19 to TRBJ2-1; 12 nucleotides line up with TRBD2. The J segment lost 7 bases and the V segment lost 6 bases, leaving 7 bases of the junction unmatched. The CDR3 sequence is 15 residues long. Germline CDR1 LNHDA, CDR2 SQIVND (reference sequence). CDR3 region: CASSLLAGGGNEQFF. As DNA, the CDR3 is TGTGCCAGTAGCCTCCTAGCGGGAGGGGGGAATGAGCAGTTCTTC.

This clone has just one count. The chain uses TRBV4-3 and TRBJ1-5; D is unresolved. Trimming shortened V by 0 bases and J by 4 bases, and 4 bases separated the two germline ends. Germline loops: CDR1 LGHNA, CDR2 YSLEER. This CDR3 contains 13 residues. CDR3 in amino acids: CASSQDVNQPQHF. The CDR3 region has the DNA TGCGCCAGCAGCCAAGATGTAAATCAGCCCCAGCATTTT.